Listed below are T cell receptor beta chains from one sample, sequenced in a study of T cells in Graves' hyperthyroidism and ophthalmopathy. MiXCR, run by TCRdb on the multiplex PCR reads, gives a single entry per CDR3 protein. This sample has 350,000 to 400,000 distinct CDR3 sequences, with 14% to 15% found just once. Sequenced input: blood. The receptors were gathered from a woman between 25 and 40 years old with Graves' hyperthyroidism. Each CDR3 is given with its conserved first and last residue. A D gene is named only where the DNA matches it firmly. Size tells how often a clone was seen (once, few, many) or the class of an expanded clone, and some rows leave it out.

d_gene	v_gene	abundance	j_gene	CDR3nt	CDR3aa
TRBD2	TRBV2	many	TRBJ2-1	TGTGCCAGCAGAGGAGCGGGAGCCGCACCCTACAATGAGCAGTTCTTC	CASRGAGAAPYNEQFF
.	TRBV2	many	TRBJ2-3	TGTGCCAGCAGTTCCGGGACTTCCCTGGCAGATACGCAGTATTTT	CASSSGTSLADTQYF
.	TRBV24-1	few	TRBJ2-1	TGTGCCACCGGACGTCCAGGGGGCGGGGGTGAGCAGTTCTTC	CATGRPGGGGEQFF
TRBD1	TRBV6-5	many	TRBJ2-5	TGTGCCAGCAGTTACGTCCTGCGACAGGGGAGCCGGGAGACCCAGTACTTC	CASSYVLRQGSRETQYF
.	TRBV2	.	TRBJ1-6	TGTGCCAGAAGACGGACACAGAGTGATAATTCACCCCTCCACTTT	CARRRTQSDNSPLHF
.	TRBV7-9	few	TRBJ2-5	TGTGCCAGCAGCGACTCGGTGGAGGGTTGGGAGACCCAGTACTTC	CASSDSVEGWETQYF
.	TRBV6-1	few	TRBJ1-2	TGTGCCAGCAGTGACACACAAGACGACAGGATCTATGGCTACACCTTC	CASSDTQDDRIYGYTF
TRBD1	TRBV4-1	many	TRBJ2-7	TGCGCCAGCAGCCACTCCCGACAGGGACCCTACGAGCAGTACTTC	CASSHSRQGPYEQYF
.	TRBV6-1	many	TRBJ2-5	TGTGCCAGCAGTGAAGGGAGGGGCCAAGAGACCCAGTACTTC	CASSEGRGQETQYF
.	TRBV19	.	TRBJ1-1	TGTGCCAGTAGTAGGCAGACGAACACTGAAGCTTTCTTT	CASSRQTNTEAFF